A selection of T cell receptor beta chains follows, all from one sample in a study of Ad26.COV2.S vaccination and SARS-CoV-2 variants. Profiled with immunoSEQ multiplex PCR; TCRdb holds only in-frame clones, not every one. The repertoire holds about 400,000 clones, with around 89% as singletons. The sequences come from peripheral blood, collected in a trial of Ad26.COV2.S vaccine versus placebo. These receptors were obtained from a person aged 18-65 years who received the Ad26.COV2.S COVID-19 vaccine or a placebo. Both conserved end residues are part of each CDR3. The D gene is left open where the match is weak. The size entry is marked missing in some rows and otherwise reads once, few, many or a size class.

d_gene	abundance	v_gene	j_gene	CDR3nt	CDR3aa
-	-	TRBV7-9	TRBJ1-2	TGTGCCAGCAGCTTGGTGGGACAAAGAGCTAACTATGGCTACACCTTC	CASSLVGQRANYGYTF
-	-	TRBV14	TRBJ2-7	TGTGCCAGCAGCCAAGGGCTCGCAGACTACGAGCAGTACTTC	CASSQGLADYEQYF
-	-	TRBV30	TRBJ1-3	TGTGCCTGGAGTGTAAGGACGGCTGGAAACACCATATATTTT	CAWSVRTAGNTIYF
-	-	TRBV20-1	TRBJ2-3	TGCAGTGCTAGAGAGGGTACGCAGTATTTT	CSAREGTQYF
TRBD2	few	TRBV28	TRBJ2-3	TGTGCCAGCAGTTTGGAACCTTCTAGCGGGGGGGCTGGTACGCAGTATTTT	CASSLEPSSGGAGTQYF
-	-	TRBV5-5	TRBJ1-2	TGTGCCACCTCGACAGGAGCAAGTGTTAACTATGGCTACACCTTC	CATSTGASVNYGYTF
-	-	TRBV28	TRBJ1-5	TGTGCCAGCAGCGGGTGGGAACAGGGCTATAGCAATCAGCCCCAGCATTTT	CASSGWEQGYSNQPQHF
-	-	TRBV4-3	TRBJ1-5	TGCGCCAGCAGCCAAGATGCCAGGGACAATCAGCCCCAGCATTTT	CASSQDARDNQPQHF
TRBD1	-	TRBV4-1	TRBJ2-7	TGCGCCAGCAGCCCGAGCTGGGACAGTTCCTACGAGCAGTACTTC	CASSPSWDSSYEQYF
-	-	TRBV6-2/TRBV6-3	TRBJ2-1	TGTGCCAGCAGTGGACAGAGCTTTTACAATGAGCAGTTCTTC	CASSGQSFYNEQFF
-	few	TRBV2	TRBJ1-1	TGTGCCAGCAGTGAGGCGGAAGCTTTCTTT	CASSEAEAFF
-	-	TRBV15	TRBJ2-7	TGTGCCACCAGCAGAGATCGGGTCGGAGGGGTCTACGAGCAGTACTTC	CATSRDRVGGVYEQYF
-	-	TRBV28	TRBJ1-2	TGTGCCAGCGCGCCAGGGATCTATGGCTACACCTTC	CASAPGIYGYTF
-	once	TRBV6-6	TRBJ1-5	TGTGCCAGCAGTGAGGGGCGGCCCCAGCATTTT	CASSEGRPQHF
-	-	TRBV29-1	TRBJ2-7	TGCAGCGTTCTACAGGGTCGTTACTACGAGCAGTACTTC	CSVLQGRYYEQYF
-	few	TRBV6-5	TRBJ2-7	TGTGCCAGCAGTTACAACAGCCGGGAGCAGTACTTC	CASSYNSREQYF
TRBD1	-	TRBV5-4	TRBJ1-1	TGTGCCAGCAGCTCCGACAGGGTTGGCTTCGCTTTCTTT	CASSSDRVGFAFF
TRBD2	-	TRBV5-4	TRBJ2-2	TGTGCCAGCAGCTTGGATAGCGGGGGGAACACCGGGGAGCTGTTTTTT	CASSLDSGGNTGELFF
-	-	TRBV6-5	TRBJ1-2	TGTGCCAGCAGTTATTTTAGGACAGCCGAGGACTATGGCTACACCTTC	CASSYFRTAEDYGYTF
-	-	TRBV7-2	TRBJ2-7	TGTGCCAGCAGCTTAGGGGCTTACGAGCAGTACTTC	CASSLGAYEQYF
TRBD1	-	TRBV4-3	TRBJ2-7	TGCGCCAGCAGCCGCGCGGACAGGGACATCGAGCAGTACTTC	CASSRADRDIEQYF
TRBD1	-	TRBV24-1	TRBJ1-3	TGTGCCACCAGTGACGATACGGGGACAGGGGCGCTCCGCTCTGGAAACACCATATATTTT	CATSDDTGTGALRSGNTIYF
-	-	TRBV5-4	TRBJ2-1	TGTGCCAGCAGCCCTTTCTCCTACAATGAGCAGTTCTTC	CASSPFSYNEQFF
-	-	TRBV19	TRBJ1-2	TGTGCCAGTAGGAGTCCCGGGATCTCTGGACATGGCTACACCTTC	CASRSPGISGHGYTF
TRBD2	-	TRBV18	TRBJ2-3	TGTGCCAGCTCACCAGGACTAGCCGATACGCAGTATTTT	CASSPGLADTQYF
TRBD2	-	TRBV5-4	TRBJ2-3	TGTGCCAGCAGCTTCAAAGCGGGGGGGCGCACAGATACGCAGTATTTT	CASSFKAGGRTDTQYF
-	once	TRBV7-9	TRBJ2-1	TGTGCCAGCAGCCCCGGGTGGGCAGGGCCCGGGGGTGAGCAGTTCTTC	CASSPGWAGPGGEQFF
-	-	TRBV5-6	TRBJ2-7	TGTGCCAGCAGCTTTGATCCGGGACACCAGTACGAGCAGTACTTC	CASSFDPGHQYEQYF
-	-	TRBV6-5	TRBJ1-2	TGTGCCAGCACCCCCGTGGGGCGGGGAGGCTACACCTTC	CASTPVGRGGYTF
TRBD2	-	TRBV6-2/TRBV6-3	TRBJ2-2	TGTGCCAGCAGTTATCTGGGACTAGCGGGGGGGCCCAACACCGGGGAGCTGTTTTTT	CASSYLGLAGGPNTGELFF
-	-	TRBV6-6	TRBJ2-2	TGTGCCAGCAGTTCGCGAAGGGGTCGGGGCACCGGGGAGCTGTTTTTT	CASSSRRGRGTGELFF
-	-	TRBV19	TRBJ1-2	TGTGCCAGTAGTATTAGATCTGGGCTTGACTATGGCTACACCTTC	CASSIRSGLDYGYTF
-	-	TRBV7-3	TRBJ2-3	TGTGCCAGCAGCTTCAAAGATACGCAGTATTTT	CASSFKDTQYF